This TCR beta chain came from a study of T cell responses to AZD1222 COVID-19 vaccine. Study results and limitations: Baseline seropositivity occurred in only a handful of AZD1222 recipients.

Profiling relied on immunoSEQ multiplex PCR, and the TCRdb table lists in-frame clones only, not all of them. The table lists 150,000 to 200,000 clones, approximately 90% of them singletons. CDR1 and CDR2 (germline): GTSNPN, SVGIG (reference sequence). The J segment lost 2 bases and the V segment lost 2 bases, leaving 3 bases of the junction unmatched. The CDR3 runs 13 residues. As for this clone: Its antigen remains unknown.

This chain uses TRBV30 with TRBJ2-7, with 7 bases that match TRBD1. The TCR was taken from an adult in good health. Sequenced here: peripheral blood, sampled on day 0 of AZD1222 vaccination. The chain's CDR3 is CAWSTGVPYEQYF. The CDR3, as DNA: TGTGCCTGGAGTACAGGGGTCCCCTACGAGCAGTACTTC. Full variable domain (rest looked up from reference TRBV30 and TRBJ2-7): SQTIHQWPATLVQPVGSPLSLECTVEGTSNPNLYWYRQAAGRGLQLLFYSVGIGQISSEVPQNLSASRPQDRQFILSSKKLLLSDSGFYLCAWSTGVPYEQYFGPGTRLTVT.